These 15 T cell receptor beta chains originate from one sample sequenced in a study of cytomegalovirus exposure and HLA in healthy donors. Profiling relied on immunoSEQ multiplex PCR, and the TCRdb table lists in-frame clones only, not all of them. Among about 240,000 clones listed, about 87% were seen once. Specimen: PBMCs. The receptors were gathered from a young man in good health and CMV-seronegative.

CDR3 sequence (DNA): TGTGCCAGCAGCCGTGCCCCAGGGTCCGGGGAGCTGTTTTTT. Residues: CASSRAPGSGELFF. The genes are TRBV4-2 and TRBJ2-2, with D possibly matching TRBD1 (5 bases). Germline CDR1 reads LGHNA; CDR2 reads YNFKEQ. The CDR3 runs to 14 residues. V was cut by 4 bases and J by 6 bases, with 12 bases left in between.

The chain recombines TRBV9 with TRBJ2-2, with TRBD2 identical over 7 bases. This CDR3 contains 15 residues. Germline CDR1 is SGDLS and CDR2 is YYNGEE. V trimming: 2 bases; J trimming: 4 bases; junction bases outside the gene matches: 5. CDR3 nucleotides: TGTGCCAGCAGCGTTGAGGGCGGGGGCACCGGGGAGCTGTTTTTT. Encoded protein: CASSVEGGGTGELFF.

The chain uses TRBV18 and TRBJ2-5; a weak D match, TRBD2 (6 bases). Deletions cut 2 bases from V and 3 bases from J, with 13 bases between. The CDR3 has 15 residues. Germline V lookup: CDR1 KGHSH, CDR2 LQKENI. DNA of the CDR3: TGTGCCAGCTCACCATTCCAGGGCGGGGAAGAGACCCAGTACTTC. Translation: CASSPFQGGEETQYF. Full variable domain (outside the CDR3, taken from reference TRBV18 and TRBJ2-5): NAGVMQNPRHLVRRRGQEARLRCSPMKGHSHVYWYRQLPEEGLKFMVYLQKENIIDESGMPKERFSAEFPKEGPSILRIQQVVRGDSAAYFCASSPFQGGEETQYFGPGTRLLVL.

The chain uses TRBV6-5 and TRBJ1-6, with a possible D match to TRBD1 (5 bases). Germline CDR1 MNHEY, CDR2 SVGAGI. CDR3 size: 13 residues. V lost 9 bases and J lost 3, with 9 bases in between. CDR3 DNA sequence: TGTGCCAGTGCAGGGTTCTATAATTCACCCCTCCACTTT. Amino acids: CASAGFYNSPLHF.

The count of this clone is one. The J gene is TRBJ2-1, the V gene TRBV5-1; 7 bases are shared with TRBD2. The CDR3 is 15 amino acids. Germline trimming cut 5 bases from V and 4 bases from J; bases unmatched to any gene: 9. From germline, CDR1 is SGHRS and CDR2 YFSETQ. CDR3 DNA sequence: TGCGCCAGCAGGGCGGGAGTGGGTGGTTACAATGAGCAGTTCTTC. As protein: CASRAGVGGYNEQFF.

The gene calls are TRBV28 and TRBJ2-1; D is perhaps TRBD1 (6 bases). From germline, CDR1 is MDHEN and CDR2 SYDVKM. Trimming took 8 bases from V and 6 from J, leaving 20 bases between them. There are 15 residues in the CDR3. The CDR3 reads CASVRWGHRFNEQFF. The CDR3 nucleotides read TGTGCCAGCGTGCGGTGGGGACACAGATTCAATGAGCAGTTCTTC.

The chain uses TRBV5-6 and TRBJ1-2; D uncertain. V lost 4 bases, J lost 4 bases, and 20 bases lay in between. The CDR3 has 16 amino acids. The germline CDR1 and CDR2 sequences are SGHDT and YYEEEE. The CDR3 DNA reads TGTGCCAGCAGCACGGCCCCCGGGGTGTCGGTCTATGGCTACACCTTC. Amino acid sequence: CASSTAPGVSVYGYTF.

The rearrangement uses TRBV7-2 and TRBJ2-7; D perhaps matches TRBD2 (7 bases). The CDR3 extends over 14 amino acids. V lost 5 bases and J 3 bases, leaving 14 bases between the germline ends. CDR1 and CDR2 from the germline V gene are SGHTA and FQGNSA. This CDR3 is CASSLGGGVYEQYF. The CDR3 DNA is TGTGCCAGCAGCCTAGGGGGGGGAGTCTACGAGCAGTACTTC.

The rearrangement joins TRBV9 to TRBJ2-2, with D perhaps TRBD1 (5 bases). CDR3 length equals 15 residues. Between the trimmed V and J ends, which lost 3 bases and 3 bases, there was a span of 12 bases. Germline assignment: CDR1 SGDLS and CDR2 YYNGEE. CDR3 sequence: CASSAHLQDTGELFF. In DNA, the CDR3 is TGTGCCAGCAGCGCCCACTTACAGGACACCGGGGAGCTGTTTTTT. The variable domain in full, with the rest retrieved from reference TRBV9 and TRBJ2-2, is DSGVTQTPKHLITATGQRVTLRCSPRSGDLSVYWYQQSLDQGLQFLIQYYNGEERAKGNILERFSAQQFPDLHSELNLSSLELGDSALYFCASSAHLQDTGELFFGEGSRLTVL.

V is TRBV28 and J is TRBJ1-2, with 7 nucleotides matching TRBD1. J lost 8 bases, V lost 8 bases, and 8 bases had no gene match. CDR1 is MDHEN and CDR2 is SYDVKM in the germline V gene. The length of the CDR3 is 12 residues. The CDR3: CASGTGVGGYTF. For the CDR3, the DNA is TGTGCCAGCGGAACAGGGGTGGGCGGCTACACCTTC.

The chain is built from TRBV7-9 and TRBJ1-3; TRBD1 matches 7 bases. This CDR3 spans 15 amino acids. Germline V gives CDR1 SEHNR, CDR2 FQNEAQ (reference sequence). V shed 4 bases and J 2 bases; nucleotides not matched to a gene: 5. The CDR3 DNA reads TGTGCCAGCAGCTCGACAGGGCAGACTGGAAACACCATATATTTT. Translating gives CASSSTGQTGNTIYF. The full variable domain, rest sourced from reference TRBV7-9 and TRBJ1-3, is DTGVSQNPRHKITKRGQNVTFRCDPISEHNRLYWYRQTLGQGPEFLTYFQNEAQLEKSRLLSDRFSAERPKGSFSTLEIQRTEQGDSAMYLCASSSTGQTGNTIYFGEGSWLTVV.

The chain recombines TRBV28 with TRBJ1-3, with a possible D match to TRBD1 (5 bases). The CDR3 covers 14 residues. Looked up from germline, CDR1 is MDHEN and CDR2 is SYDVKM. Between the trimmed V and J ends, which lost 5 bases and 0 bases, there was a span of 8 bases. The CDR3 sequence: CASSQTVSGNTIYF. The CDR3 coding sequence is TGTGCCAGCAGTCAGACAGTCTCTGGAAACACCATATATTTT.

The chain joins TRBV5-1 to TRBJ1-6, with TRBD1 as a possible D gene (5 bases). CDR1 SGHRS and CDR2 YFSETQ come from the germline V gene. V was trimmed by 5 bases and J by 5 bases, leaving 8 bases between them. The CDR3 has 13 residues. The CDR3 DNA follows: TGCGCCAGCAGGGGGCCCAATAATTCACCCCTCCACTTT. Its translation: CASRGPNNSPLHF.

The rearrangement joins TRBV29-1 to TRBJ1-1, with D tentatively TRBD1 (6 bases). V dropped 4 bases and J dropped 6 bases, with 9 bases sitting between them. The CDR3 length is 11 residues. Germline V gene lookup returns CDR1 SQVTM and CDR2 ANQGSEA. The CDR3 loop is CSVAGAAEAFF. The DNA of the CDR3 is TGCAGCGTTGCAGGGGCGGCTGAAGCTTTCTTT.

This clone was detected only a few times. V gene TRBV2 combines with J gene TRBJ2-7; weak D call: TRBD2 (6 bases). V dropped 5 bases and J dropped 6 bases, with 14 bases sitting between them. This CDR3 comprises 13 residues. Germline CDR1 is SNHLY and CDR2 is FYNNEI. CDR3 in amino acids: CASSFKLAREQYF. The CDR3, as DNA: TGTGCCAGCAGTTTCAAACTAGCCCGCGAGCAGTACTTC.